Below, 26 T cell receptor beta chains from the same sample are listed, as sequenced in a study of OX40 agonist ivuxolimab in advanced cancers. The method was immunoSEQ multiplex PCR; TCRdb's version includes in-frame clones alone and lacks a portion of them. The sample lists 90,000 or so clones; approximately 92% were seen once. Sequencing was performed on CD4+ or CD8+ T cells sorted from blood, taken in a trial of the OX40 agonist ivuxolimab. The receptors originated from an adult with an advanced solid tumor such as melanoma, head and neck, liver or kidney cancer.

The chain couples TRBV23-1 to TRBJ1-1; the D is unclear. TRBV23-1 is designated an ORF whose function remains uncertain. This CDR3 is built from 15 residues. Trimming removed 3 bases from V and 2 bases from J, with 13 bases in between. The DNA for the CDR3 is TGCGCCAGCAGTCATTCGCCGGAAAGTAACACTGAAGCTTTCTTT. Translating it yields CASSHSPESNTEAFF.

This clone has a single count. The chain recombines TRBV6-1 with TRBJ2-7; D not resolved. Trimming shortened V by 8 bases and J by 6 bases, and 17 bases separated the two germline ends. CDR3 length: 13 residues. Germline loops: CDR1 MNHNS, CDR2 SASEGT. CDR3 in amino acids: CASPAGPPAEQYF. DNA of the CDR3: TGTGCCAGCCCTGCCGGTCCACCGGCCGAGCAGTACTTC.

The chain joins TRBV25-1 to TRBJ1-2, with TRBD1 matching over 7 bases. V shed 3 bases, J shed 4 bases, and the junction held 2 bases outside the gene matches. The germline gives CDR1 MGHDK, CDR2 SYGVNS. The CDR3 loop spans 13 amino acids. The CDR3, as DNA: TGTGCCAGCAGTGAGGGACAGATCTATGGCTACACCTTC. Translated: CASSEGQIYGYTF.

This rearrangement joins TRBV11-2 to TRBJ2-6; a weak D match, TRBD1 (5 bases). Trimming took 0 bases from V and 2 from J, leaving 20 bases between them. The CDR3 length is 20 residues. Germline V gene sequence: CDR1 SGHAT, CDR2 FQNNGV. Written as DNA, the CDR3 is TGTGCCAGCAGCTTAGATTGGCAGGGCCCCTTTCCTACTGGGGCCAACGTCCTGACTTTC. It is translated as CASSLDWQGPFPTGANVLTF. The full variable domain, completed using reference TRBV11-2 and TRBJ2-6, is EAGVAQSPRYKIIEKRQSVAFWCNPISGHATLYWYQQILGQGPKLLIQFQNNGVVDDSQLPKDRFSAERLKGVDSTLKIQPAKLEDSAVYLCASSLDWQGPFPTGANVLTFGAGSRLTVL.

This clone was counted once. V usage is TRBV6-1 and J usage is TRBJ2-7; 12 bases fit TRBD2. The CDR3 totals 17 residues. Losses at the gene ends were 2 bases for V and 4 bases for J; bases not matched to a gene: 9. CDR1 is MNHNS, CDR2 SASEGT, per germline. Here the CDR3 reads CASSESPRLAGEYEQYF. CDR3 nucleotide sequence: TGTGCCAGCAGTGAATCCCCCCGACTAGCGGGAGAATACGAGCAGTACTTC.

V gene TRBV19 combines with J gene TRBJ1-3; no definite D call. Per the germline V gene, CDR1 is LNHDA and CDR2 is SQIVND (reference sequence). The length of the CDR3 is 13 residues. Trimming took off 8 bases at V and 4 bases at J, with 12 bases between the two ends. The DNA for the CDR3 is TGTGCCAGTTCCTTAATCGGGGGAAACACCATATATTTT. Translating it yields CASSLIGGNTIYF.

The rearrangement links TRBV6-6 to TRBJ2-7; no firm D call. The CDR3 runs 12 residues. Trimming removed 6 bases at V and 5 bases at J, with 11 bases between. CDR1 is MNHNY, CDR2 SVGAGI, per germline (reference sequence). CDR3 coding DNA: TGTGCCAGCAGGGCAGAACAACACGAGCAGTACTTC. Amino acid sequence: CASRAEQHEQYF.

The chain's CDR3 is CASSLGQREGNEQFF. CDR3 sequence (DNA): TGTGCCAGCAGCTTAGGACAGCGGGAGGGTAATGAGCAGTTCTTC. V and J are TRBV11-3 and TRBJ2-1, with 10 bases aligning to TRBD2. Germline trimming cut 1 base from V and 7 bases from J; bases unmatched to any gene: 4. CDR1 SGHNT and CDR2 YENEEA come from the germline V gene. This CDR3 contains 15 residues.

The chain links TRBV4-3 to TRBJ1-2; 10 nucleotides agree with TRBD1. V shed 1 base, J shed 4 bases, and the junction held 0 bases outside the gene matches. The CDR3 length is 14 residues. CDR1 is LGHNA and CDR2 is YSLEER in the germline V gene. CDR3 bases: TGCGCCAGCAGCCAAGGGACAGGGGGCTATGGCTACACCTTC. It specifies CASSQGTGGYGYTF.

This CDR3 is CASSSTGGGLYRHEQFF. CDR3 bases: TGTGCCAGTAGCTCTACAGGGGGGGGCCTTTATAGACATGAGCAGTTCTTC. This chain connects TRBV19 to TRBJ2-1; perhaps TRBD1 as D (8 bases). V lost 6 bases, J lost 8 bases, and 26 bases lay in between. The CDR3 is 17 residues long. Looked up from germline, CDR1 is LNHDA and CDR2 is SQIVND (reference sequence).

The chain uses TRBV14 and TRBJ2-1; D is unclear. The germline CDR1 and CDR2 sequences are SGHDN and FVKESK. V shed 1 base and J shed 10 bases, with 14 bases lying between them. This CDR3 comprises 14 residues. The CDR3: CASSQGIGFKEQFF. The CDR3 DNA reads TGTGCCAGCAGCCAAGGGATAGGGTTCAAGGAGCAGTTCTTC.

The chain couples TRBV29-1 to TRBJ2-1, with D unclear. Trimming pared 3 bases from V and 6 bases from J, leaving 21 bases between. The CDR3 contains 16 residues. CDR1 is SQVTM and CDR2 is ANQGSEA in the germline V gene. CDR3 protein: CSVDKWSYSIGNEQFF. The CDR3, as DNA: TGCAGCGTTGACAAATGGTCGTACTCGATAGGCAATGAGCAGTTCTTC.

The rearrangement joins TRBV7-3 to TRBJ2-2; 12 bases fit TRBD1. V lost 8 bases and J lost 6; bases outside the gene matches: 10. In germline, CDR1 is SGHTA, CDR2 FQGTGA. The CDR3 covers 16 residues. CDR3: CASRGSGQGAPGELFF. The CDR3 bases are TGTGCCAGCCGCGGTTCGGGACAGGGGGCCCCCGGGGAGCTGTTTTTT.

The CDR3, as DNA: TGTGCCAGCAGCGGGACAGGAAATCAGCCCCAGCATTTT. Its protein is CASSGTGNQPQHF. The chain joins TRBV7-6 to TRBJ1-5, with 8 bases that match TRBD1. Trimming removed 5 bases from V and 4 bases from J; junction bases left unmatched: 1. The CDR3 sequence is 13 residues long. Per the germline V gene, CDR1 is SGHVS and CDR2 is FNYEAQ.

Here the CDR3 DNA reads TGTGCCAGCTCACCACCGAGCGGGCCCTACAATGAGCAGTTCTTC. As protein: CASSPPSGPYNEQFF. The genes are TRBV18 and TRBJ2-1; tentative D call: TRBD2 (6 bases). V shed 0 bases and J shed 2 bases, with 8 bases lying between them. This CDR3 has 15 amino acids. The germline CDR1 and CDR2 sequences are KGHSH and LQKENI.

The sample holds one count of this clone. This chain connects TRBV10-3 to TRBJ2-7, with a tentative D call TRBD1 (5 bases). Germline V gene sequence: CDR1 ENHRY, CDR2 SYGVKD. The CDR3 has 14 residues. V shed 2 bases and J shed 2 bases, with 10 bases lying between them. CDR3 bases: TGTGCCATCAGTGAGATTGGGGCCCCCTACGAGCAGTACTTC. The encoded protein is CAISEIGAPYEQYF.

The CDR3 protein is CASSFLGSDNEQFF. The CDR3 DNA follows: TGTGCCAGCAGCTTTCTTGGGAGCGACAATGAGCAGTTCTTC. The V gene is TRBV7-9, the J gene TRBJ2-1, with a weak D call TRBD2 (5 bases). This CDR3 region has 14 residues. Trimming shortened V by 3 bases and J by 5 bases, and 11 bases separated the two germline ends. Germline V gene sequence: CDR1 SEHNR, CDR2 FQNEAQ (reference sequence). The full variable domain, its missing parts supplied by reference TRBV7-9 and TRBJ2-1, is DTGVSQNPRHKITKRGQNVTFRCDPISEHNRLYWYRQTLGQGPEFLTYFQNEAQLEKSRLLSDRFSAERPKGSFSTLEIQRTEQGDSAMYLCASSFLGSDNEQFFGPGTRLTVL.

DNA for the CDR3: TGCGCCAGCAGCATAGGACAGGGGAGCGACTATGGCTACACCTTC. It translates to CASSIGQGSDYGYTF. The chain recombines TRBV5-1 with TRBJ1-2; 9 bases align to TRBD1. Trimming removed 4 bases from V and 3 bases from J; junction bases left unmatched: 7. This CDR3 is built from 15 residues. Germline V lookup: CDR1 SGHRS, CDR2 YFSETQ.

This clone was seen a few times. V and J are TRBV5-1 and TRBJ2-3, with D hard to call. Germline V gene lookup returns CDR1 SGHRS and CDR2 YFSETQ. The CDR3 contains 12 residues. Trimming took 3 bases from V and 2 from J, leaving 4 bases between them. CDR3 coding DNA: TGCGCCAGCAGCTCCTACACAGATACGCAGTATTTT. Translation: CASSSYTDTQYF.

The gene calls are TRBV25-1 and TRBJ1-4; 8 bases match TRBD1. The CDR3 sequence is 15 residues long. With V trimmed by 1 base and J by 8 bases, 6 bases remained unmatched. Germline CDR1 is MGHDK and CDR2 is SYGVNS. CDR3 loop: CASSEFRGPGEKLFF. CDR3 DNA sequence: TGTGCCAGCAGTGAATTCAGGGGGCCGGGGGAAAAACTGTTTTTT.

V is TRBV27 and J is TRBJ1-1; D perhaps matches TRBD1 (6 bases). The V end lost 7 bases, the J end lost 5 bases, and 23 bases lay between the germline ends. The length of the CDR3 is 16 residues. Per the germline V gene, CDR1 is MNHEY and CDR2 is SMNVEV (reference sequence). The DNA for the CDR3 is TGTGCCAGCACCTCCGCCCCCTCTACAGGGCAAACTGAAGCTTTCTTT. Encoded protein: CASTSAPSTGQTEAFF.

The sample holds one count of this clone. Other DNA sequences in this specimen translate into the identical CDR3. The chain couples TRBV9 to TRBJ2-2, with D unclear. Per the germline V gene, CDR1 is SGDLS and CDR2 is YYNGEE. The CDR3 covers 12 residues. The V end lost 0 bases, the J end lost 5 bases, and 2 bases lay between the germline ends. In nucleotides, the CDR3 is TGTGCCAGCAGCGTAGGAACCGGGGAGCTGTTTTTT. This codes for CASSVGTGELFF.

The chain couples TRBV4-1 to TRBJ1-1; no reliable D call. The V end lost 1 base, the J end lost 8 bases, and 14 bases lay between the germline ends. The CDR3 is 14 amino acids. Germline V gives CDR1 MGHRA, CDR2 YSYEKL. Written as DNA, the CDR3 is TGCGCCAGCAGCCAAGGATACGGGCTCGGAGAAGCTTTCTTT. Translation gives CASSQGYGLGEAFF.

This sequence joins TRBV27 and TRBJ2-2; TRBD2 matches at 8 bases. J was trimmed by 6 bases and V by 4 bases; bases with no gene match: 7. Germline CDR1 reads MNHEY; CDR2 reads SMNVEV (reference sequence). CDR3 length: 15 amino acids. The CDR3, as DNA: TGTGCCAGCAGTTCCTCCCTCGGGGGGGCCGGGGAGCTGTTTTTT. Residues: CASSSSLGGAGELFF.

The CDR3 DNA reads TGTGCCAGCAGTTTACGGGGACGGCTCTACGAGCAGTACTTC. Its translation is CASSLRGRLYEQYF. This chain connects TRBV27 to TRBJ2-7; D could derive from TRBD1 or TRBD2 (5 bases each). V dropped 2 bases and J dropped 3 bases, with 11 bases sitting between them. The CDR3 length is 14 residues. Per germline, CDR1 MNHEY and CDR2 SMNVEV (reference sequence).

The chain uses TRBV4-3 and TRBJ2-5, with TRBD1 identical over 9 bases. Germline assignment: CDR1 LGHNA and CDR2 YSLEER. V shed 2 bases and J 4 bases; nucleotides not matched to a gene: 5. This CDR3 has 15 residues. CDR3 sequence: CASSQLQGAGETQYF. Here the CDR3 DNA reads TGCGCCAGCAGCCAACTACAGGGGGCTGGAGAGACCCAGTACTTC.